This T cell receptor (beta chain) was identified during a study of T cells in Graves' hyperthyroidism and ophthalmopathy. The CDR3 totals 18 residues. The ends lost 3 bases at V and 2 bases at J; junction bases unmatched: 11. Per the germline V gene, CDR1 is SNHLY and CDR2 is FYNNEI. Study-level points and caveats: A model using 13 V-J features told ophthalmopathy apart from stable hyperthyroidism. Blood held most thyroid clonotypes expanded above 0.001 frequency.

A word on this clonotype: Antigen unknown.

When ophthalmopathy did not progress within 18 months, Graves' hyperthyroidism was considered stable. Recently diagnosed hyperthyroidism of less than 2 months' duration affected patients aged 18 to 65. Researchers took RNA transcripts and amplified the TCR beta CDR3 regions from them. First-round RT-PCR with HTBI primers amplified the TCR CDR3 region. TCRdb processed the multiplex PCR reads anew with MiXCR; each CDR3 protein has one entry. The data hold a few hundred thousand distinct CDR3 sequences, with around 23% observed a single time. This TCR derives from a woman between 45 and 60 years old with Graves' hyperthyroidism. The chain employs TRBV2 and TRBJ2-3; 10 bases match TRBD2. The sample was blood. The CDR3 here is CASSDPRRAGGTTDTQYF. CDR3 coding DNA: TGTGCCAGCAGTGATCCCCGTAGAGCGGGGGGGACCACAGATACGCAGTATTTT.